This T cell receptor beta chain was obtained from a study of blood T cell repertoires in COVID-19. In the study overall: COVID-19 samples, acute and convalescent, were from the United States, Italy and Spain. PBMCs, B-cell-depleted T cells, or T cells provided the cDNA or gDNA that made up the material.

This clone was seen just once. The CDR3 has 13 amino acids. Deletions cut 7 bases from V and 12 bases from J, with 16 bases between. Germline lookup yields CDR1 MNHEY and CDR2 SVGAGI. Authors' data handling: Counts of nucleated cells, estimated from reference gene primer amplification, were obtained. Profiled with immunoSEQ multiplex PCR; TCRdb holds only in-frame clones, not every one. V and J calls and clone size are given by that table; D and trimming were obtained from the DNA. This table holds approximately 100,000 clones, roughly 86% found once. The chain joins TRBV6-5 to TRBJ1-6; no reliable D call. The sequencing input was peripheral blood. The receptor comes from a human donor in a cohort sampled during active COVID-19. This CDR3 is CASTGEPRRPLHF. The CDR3, as DNA: TGTGCCAGCACCGGGGAGCCGCGTCGACCCCTCCACTTT.